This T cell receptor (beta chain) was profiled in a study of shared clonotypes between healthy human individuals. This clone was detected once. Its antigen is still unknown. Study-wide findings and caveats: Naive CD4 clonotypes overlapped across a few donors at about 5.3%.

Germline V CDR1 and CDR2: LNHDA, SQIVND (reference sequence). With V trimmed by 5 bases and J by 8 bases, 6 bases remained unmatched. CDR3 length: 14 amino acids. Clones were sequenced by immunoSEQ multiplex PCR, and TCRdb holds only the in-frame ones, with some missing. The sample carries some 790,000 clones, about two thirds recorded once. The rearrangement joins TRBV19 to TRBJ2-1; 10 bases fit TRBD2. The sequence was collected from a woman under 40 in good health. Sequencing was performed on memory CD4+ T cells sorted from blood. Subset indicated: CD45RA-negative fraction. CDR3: CASSYGSGGYEQFF. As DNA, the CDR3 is TGTGCCAGTAGTTATGGTAGCGGGGGGTATGAGCAGTTCTTC.